This T cell receptor (beta chain) was found in a study of blood T cell repertoires in COVID-19. CDR3 length equals 14 residues. V lost 4 bases and J lost 0; bases outside the gene matches: 3. Germline CDR1 and CDR2: LGHDT and YNNKEL (reference sequence). Sequenced by immunoSEQ multiplex PCR; TCRdb stores in-frame clones only, minus some. The sample includes about 81,000 clones, 91% of them seen just once. This clonotype was obtained from a woman between 50 and 59 years old in a cohort sampled during active COVID-19. The V gene is TRBV3-1 (or the pseudogene TRBV3-2), the J gene TRBJ2-7; TRBD1 aligns across 7 bases. The sequencing sample was made of peripheral blood. The CDR3 nucleotides are TGTGCCAGCAGCCCGAGACAGGGCTCCTACGAGCAGTACTTC. This encodes CASSPRQGSYEQYF.